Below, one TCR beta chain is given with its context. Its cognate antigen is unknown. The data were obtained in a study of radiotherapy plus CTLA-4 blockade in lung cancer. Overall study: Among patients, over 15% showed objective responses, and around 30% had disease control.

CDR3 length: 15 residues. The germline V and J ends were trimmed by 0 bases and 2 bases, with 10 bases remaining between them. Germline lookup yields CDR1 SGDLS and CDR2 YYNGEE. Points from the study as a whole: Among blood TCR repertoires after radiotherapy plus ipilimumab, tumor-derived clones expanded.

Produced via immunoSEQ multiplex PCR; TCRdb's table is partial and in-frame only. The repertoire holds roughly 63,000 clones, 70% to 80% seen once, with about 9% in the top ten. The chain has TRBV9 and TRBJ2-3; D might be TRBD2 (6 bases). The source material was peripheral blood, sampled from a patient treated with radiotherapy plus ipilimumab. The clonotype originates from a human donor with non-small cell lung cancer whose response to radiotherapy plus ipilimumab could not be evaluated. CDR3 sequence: CASSVEAGFTDTQYF. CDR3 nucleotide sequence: TGTGCCAGCAGCGTAGAGGCGGGATTCACAGATACGCAGTATTTT.